This T cell receptor (beta chain) was obtained from a study of blood T cell repertoires in COVID-19. CDR3 length equals 16 residues. V was clipped by 1 base and J by 10 bases; unmatched bases: 12. CDR1 and CDR2 from the germline V gene are SGDLS and YYNGEE. Repertoires were generated with immunoSEQ multiplex PCR, while TCRdb's copy carries only in-frame clones and drops some. The table includes roughly 81,000 clones, approximately 85% detected once. The V gene is TRBV9, the J gene TRBJ2-5, with 11 positions matching TRBD2. The TCR sequence derives from a woman older than 75 with COVID-19, enrolled during active disease. Sequencing was done on a sample of peripheral blood. This CDR3 reads CASSVSAGTSGTVQYF. In DNA form, the CDR3 reads TGTGCCAGCAGCGTAAGCGCTGGGACTAGCGGCACTGTCCAGTACTTC. The full variable domain, with the rest looked up from reference TRBV9 and TRBJ2-5, is DSGVTQTPKHLITATGQRVTLRCSPRSGDLSVYWYQQSLDQGLQFLIQYYNGEERAKGNILERFSAQQFPDLHSELNLSSLELGDSALYFCASSVSAGTSGTVQYFGPGTRLLVL.